This paragraph reports one T cell receptor (beta chain). The antigen remains undetermined. This sample was taken from a study of shared clonotypes between healthy human individuals. Overall study findings and caveats: Naive subsets tended to show greater estimated richness than memory subsets. In contrast to clonotypes shared by all four donors, non-shared clonotypes had lower generation probabilities.

The method was immunoSEQ multiplex PCR; TCRdb's version includes in-frame clones alone and lacks a portion of them. The sample gives millions of clones, roughly 96% of which show up once; under 0.15% is in the top ten. Subsets obtained from CD4+ cells comprised CD45RA+ naive and CD45RA-negative memory cells. The receptor's source is a man between 18 and 29 years old in good health. Sequenced: naive CD4+ T cells sorted from blood. Stated subset: CD45RA+ positively selected.

The CDR3 region has the DNA TGTGCCAGCAGCGGCCGGGGACAAGAGACCCAGTACTTC. As protein: CASSGRGQETQYF. The chain is built from TRBV7-2 and TRBJ2-5; D is possibly TRBD2 (5 bases). The germline gives CDR1 SGHTA, CDR2 FQGNSA. The V and J ends lost 5 bases and 2 bases respectively, with 9 bases between them. This CDR3 region has 13 residues.